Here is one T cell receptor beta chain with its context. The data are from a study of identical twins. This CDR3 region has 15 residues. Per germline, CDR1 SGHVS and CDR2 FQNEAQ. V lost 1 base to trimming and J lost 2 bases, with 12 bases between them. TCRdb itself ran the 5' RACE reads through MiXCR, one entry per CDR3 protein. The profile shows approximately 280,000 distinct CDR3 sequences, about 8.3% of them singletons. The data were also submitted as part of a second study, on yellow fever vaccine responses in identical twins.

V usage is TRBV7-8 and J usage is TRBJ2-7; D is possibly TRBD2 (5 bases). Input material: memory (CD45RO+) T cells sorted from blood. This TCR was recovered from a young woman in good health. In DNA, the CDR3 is TGTGCCAGCAGCTTAGAAGGCGGGCTGGCCTACGAGCAGTACTTC. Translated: CASSLEGGLAYEQYF. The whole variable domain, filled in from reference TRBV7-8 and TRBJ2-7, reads GAGVSQSPRYKVAKRGQDVALRCDPISGHVSLFWYQQALGQGPEFLTYFQNEAQLDKSGLPSDRFFAERPEGSVSTLKIQRTQQEDSAVYLCASSLEGGLAYEQYFGPGTRLTVT.